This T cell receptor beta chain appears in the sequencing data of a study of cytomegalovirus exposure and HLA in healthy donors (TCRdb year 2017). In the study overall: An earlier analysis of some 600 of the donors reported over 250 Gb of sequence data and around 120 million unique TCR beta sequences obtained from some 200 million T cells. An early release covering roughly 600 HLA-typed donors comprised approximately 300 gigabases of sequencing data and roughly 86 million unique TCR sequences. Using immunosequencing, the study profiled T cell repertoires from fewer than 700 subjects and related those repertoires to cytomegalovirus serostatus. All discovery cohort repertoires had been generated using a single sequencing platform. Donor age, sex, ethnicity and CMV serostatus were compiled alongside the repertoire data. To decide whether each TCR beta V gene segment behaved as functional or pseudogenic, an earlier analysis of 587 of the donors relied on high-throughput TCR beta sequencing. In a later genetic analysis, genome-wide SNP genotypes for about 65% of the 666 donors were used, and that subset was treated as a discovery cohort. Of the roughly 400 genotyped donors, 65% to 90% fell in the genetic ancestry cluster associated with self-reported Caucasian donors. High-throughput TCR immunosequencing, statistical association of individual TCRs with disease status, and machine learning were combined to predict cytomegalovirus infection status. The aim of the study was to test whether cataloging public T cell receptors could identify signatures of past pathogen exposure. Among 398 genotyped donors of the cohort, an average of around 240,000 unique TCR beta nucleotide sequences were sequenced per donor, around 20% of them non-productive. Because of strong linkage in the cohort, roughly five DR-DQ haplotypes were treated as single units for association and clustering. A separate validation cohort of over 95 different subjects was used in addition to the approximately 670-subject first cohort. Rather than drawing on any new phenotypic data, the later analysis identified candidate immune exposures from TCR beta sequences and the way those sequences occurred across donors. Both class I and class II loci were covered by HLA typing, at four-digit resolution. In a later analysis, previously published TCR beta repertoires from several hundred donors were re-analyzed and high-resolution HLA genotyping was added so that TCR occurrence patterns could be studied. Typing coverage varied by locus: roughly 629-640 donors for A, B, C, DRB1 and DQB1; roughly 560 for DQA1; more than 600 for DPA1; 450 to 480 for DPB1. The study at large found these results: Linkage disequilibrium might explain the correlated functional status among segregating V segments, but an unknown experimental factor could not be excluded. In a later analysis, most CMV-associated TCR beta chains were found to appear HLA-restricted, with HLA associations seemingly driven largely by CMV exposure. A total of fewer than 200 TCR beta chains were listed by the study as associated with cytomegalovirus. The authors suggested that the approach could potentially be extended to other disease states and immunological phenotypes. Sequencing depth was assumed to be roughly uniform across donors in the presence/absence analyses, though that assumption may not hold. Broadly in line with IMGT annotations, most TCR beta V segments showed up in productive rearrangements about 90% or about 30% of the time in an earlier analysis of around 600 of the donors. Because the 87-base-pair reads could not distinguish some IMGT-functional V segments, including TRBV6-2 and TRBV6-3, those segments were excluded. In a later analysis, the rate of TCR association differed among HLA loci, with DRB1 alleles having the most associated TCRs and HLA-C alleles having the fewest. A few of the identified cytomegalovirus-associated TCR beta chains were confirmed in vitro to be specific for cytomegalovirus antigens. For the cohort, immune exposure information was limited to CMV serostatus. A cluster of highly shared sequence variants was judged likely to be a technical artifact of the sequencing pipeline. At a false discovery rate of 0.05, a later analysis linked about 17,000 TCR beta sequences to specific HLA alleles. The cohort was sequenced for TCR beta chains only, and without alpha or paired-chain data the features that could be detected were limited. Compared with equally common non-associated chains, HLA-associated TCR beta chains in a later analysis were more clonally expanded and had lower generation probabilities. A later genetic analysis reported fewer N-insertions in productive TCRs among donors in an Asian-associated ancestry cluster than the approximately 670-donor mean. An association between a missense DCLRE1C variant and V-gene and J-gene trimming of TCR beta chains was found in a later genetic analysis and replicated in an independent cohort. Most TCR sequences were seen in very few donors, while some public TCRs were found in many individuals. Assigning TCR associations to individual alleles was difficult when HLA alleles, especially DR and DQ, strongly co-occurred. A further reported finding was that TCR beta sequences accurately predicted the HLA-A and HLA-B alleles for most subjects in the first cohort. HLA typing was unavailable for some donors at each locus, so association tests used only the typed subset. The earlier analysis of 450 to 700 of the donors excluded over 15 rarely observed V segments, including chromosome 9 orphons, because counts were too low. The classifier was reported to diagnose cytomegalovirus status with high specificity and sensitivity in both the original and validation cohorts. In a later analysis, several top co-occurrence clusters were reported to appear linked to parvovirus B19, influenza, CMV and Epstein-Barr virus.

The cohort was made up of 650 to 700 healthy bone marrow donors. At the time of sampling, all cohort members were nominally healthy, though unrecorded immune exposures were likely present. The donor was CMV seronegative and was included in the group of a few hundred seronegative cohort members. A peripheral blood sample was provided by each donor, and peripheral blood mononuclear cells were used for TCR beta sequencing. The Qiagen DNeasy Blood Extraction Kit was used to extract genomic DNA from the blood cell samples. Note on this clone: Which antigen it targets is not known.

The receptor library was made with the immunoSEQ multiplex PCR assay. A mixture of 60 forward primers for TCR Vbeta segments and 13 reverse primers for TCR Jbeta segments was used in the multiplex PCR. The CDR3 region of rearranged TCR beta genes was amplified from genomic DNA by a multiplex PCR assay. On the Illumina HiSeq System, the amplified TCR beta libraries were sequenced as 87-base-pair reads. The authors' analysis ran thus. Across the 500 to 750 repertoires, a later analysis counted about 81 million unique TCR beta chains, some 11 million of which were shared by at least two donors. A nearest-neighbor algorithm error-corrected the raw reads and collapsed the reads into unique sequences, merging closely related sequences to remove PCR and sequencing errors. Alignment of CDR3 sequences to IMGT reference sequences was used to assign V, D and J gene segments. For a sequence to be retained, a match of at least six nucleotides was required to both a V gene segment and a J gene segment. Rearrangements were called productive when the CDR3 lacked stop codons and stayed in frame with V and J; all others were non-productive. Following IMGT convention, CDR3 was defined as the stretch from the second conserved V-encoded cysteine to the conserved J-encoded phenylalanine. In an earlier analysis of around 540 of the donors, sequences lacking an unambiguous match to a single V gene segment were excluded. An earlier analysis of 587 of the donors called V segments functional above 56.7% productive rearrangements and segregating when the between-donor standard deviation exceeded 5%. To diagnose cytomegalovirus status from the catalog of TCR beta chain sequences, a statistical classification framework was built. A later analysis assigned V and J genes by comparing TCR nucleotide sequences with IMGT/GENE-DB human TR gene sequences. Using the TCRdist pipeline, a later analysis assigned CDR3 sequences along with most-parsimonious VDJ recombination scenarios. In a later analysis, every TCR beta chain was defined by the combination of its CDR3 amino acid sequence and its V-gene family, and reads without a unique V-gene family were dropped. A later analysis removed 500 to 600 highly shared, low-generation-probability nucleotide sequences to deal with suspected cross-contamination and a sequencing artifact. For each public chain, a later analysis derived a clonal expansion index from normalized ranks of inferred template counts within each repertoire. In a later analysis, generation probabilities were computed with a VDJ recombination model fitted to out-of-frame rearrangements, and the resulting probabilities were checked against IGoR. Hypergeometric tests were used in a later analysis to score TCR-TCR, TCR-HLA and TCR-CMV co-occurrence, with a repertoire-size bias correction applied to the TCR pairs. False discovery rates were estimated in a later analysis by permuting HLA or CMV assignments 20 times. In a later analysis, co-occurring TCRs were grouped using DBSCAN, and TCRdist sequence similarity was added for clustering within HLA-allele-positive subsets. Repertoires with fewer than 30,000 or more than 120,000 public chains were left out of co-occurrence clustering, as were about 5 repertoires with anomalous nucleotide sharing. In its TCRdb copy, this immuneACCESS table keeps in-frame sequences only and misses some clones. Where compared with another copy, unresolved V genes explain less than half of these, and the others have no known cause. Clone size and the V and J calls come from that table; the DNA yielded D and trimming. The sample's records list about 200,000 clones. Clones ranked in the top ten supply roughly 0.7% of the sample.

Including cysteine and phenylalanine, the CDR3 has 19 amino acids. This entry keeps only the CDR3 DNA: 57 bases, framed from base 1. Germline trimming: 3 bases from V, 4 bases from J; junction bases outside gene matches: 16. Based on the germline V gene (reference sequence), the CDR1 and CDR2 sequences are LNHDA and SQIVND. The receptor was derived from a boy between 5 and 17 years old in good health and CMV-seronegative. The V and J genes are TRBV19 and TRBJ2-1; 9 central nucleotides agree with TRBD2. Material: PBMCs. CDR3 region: CASSIRSGGSSGGYNEQFF. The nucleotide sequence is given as TGTGCCAGTAGTATTAGGAGCGGGGGGTCCAGTGGGGGATACAATGAGCAGTTCTTC.